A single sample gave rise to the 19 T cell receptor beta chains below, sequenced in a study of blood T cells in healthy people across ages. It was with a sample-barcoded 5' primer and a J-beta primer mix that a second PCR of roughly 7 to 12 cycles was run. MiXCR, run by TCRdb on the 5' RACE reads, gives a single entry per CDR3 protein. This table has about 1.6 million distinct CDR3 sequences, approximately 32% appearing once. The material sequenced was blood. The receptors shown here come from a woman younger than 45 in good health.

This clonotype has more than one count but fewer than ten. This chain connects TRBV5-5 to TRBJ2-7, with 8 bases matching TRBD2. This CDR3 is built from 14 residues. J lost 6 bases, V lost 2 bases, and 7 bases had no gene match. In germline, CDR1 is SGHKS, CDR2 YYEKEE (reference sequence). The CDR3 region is CASSLGTSWLEQYF. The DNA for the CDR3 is TGTGCCAGCAGCTTAGGGACTAGTTGGCTCGAGCAGTACTTC.

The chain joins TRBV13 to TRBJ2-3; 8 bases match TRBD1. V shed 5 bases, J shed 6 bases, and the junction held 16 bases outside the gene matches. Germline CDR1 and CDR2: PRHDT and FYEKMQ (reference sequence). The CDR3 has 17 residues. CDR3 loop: CASSLRTGQGERDTQYF. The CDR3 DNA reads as TGTGCCAGCAGCCTTCGGACAGGGCAAGGGGAGAGGGATACGCAGTATTTT.

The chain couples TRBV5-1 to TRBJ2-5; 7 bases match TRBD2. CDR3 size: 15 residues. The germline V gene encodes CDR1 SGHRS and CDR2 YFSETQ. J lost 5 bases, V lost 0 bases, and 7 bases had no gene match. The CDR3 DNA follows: TGCGCCAGCAGCTTGGATCACGGGGAGGGGGAGACCCAGTACTTC. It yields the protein CASSLDHGEGETQYF.

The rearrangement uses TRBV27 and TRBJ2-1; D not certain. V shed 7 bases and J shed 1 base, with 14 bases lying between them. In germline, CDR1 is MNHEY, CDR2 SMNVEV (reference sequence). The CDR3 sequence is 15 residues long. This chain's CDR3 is CASKADPTSYNEQFF. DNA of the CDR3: TGTGCCAGCAAAGCAGACCCCACGTCCTACAATGAGCAGTTCTTC.

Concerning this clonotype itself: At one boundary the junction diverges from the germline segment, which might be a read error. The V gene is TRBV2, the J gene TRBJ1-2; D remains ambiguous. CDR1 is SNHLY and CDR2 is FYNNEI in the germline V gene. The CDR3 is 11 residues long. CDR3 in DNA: TGTGCCAGTAGTGAGTGGGGTGGCTACACCTTC. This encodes CASSEWGGYTF. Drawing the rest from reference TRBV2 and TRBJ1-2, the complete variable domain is EPEVTQTPSHQVTQMGQEVILRCVPISNHLYFYWYRQILGQKVEFLVSFYNNEISEKSEIFDDQFSVERPDGSNFTLKIRSTKLEDSAMYFCASSEWGGYTFGSGTRLTVV.

The CDR3 protein is CASSPRDPRGQFF. CDR3 nucleotide sequence: TGTGCCAGCAGTCCGAGGGACCCCCGGGGGCAGTTCTTC. The chain links TRBV12-3 or TRBV12-4 to TRBJ2-1; either TRBD1 or TRBD2 may fit D (5 bases each). The CDR3 is 13 amino acids. The V gene lost 5 bases and the J gene lost 12 bases, with 17 bases spanning the gap.

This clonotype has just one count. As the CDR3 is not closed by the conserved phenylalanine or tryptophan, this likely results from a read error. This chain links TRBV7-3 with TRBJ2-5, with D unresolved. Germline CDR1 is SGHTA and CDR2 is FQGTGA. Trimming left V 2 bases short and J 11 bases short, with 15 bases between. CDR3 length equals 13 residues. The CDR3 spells CASSLLSSGEQYC. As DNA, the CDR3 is TGTGCCAGCAGCTTACTTAGTTCGGGTGAGCAGTACTGC.

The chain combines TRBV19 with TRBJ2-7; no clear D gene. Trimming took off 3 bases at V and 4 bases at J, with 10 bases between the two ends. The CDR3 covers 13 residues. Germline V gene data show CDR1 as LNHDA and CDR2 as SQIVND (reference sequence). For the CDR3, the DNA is TGTGCCAGTAGTATCACAATCCAGTACGAGCAGTACTTC. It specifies CASSITIQYEQYF. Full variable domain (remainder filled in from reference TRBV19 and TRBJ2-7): DGGITQSPKYLFRKEGQNVTLSCEQNLNHDAMYWYRQDPGQGLRLIYYSQIVNDFQKGDIAEGYSVSREKKESFPLTVTSAQKNPTAFYLCASSITIQYEQYFGPGTRLTVT.

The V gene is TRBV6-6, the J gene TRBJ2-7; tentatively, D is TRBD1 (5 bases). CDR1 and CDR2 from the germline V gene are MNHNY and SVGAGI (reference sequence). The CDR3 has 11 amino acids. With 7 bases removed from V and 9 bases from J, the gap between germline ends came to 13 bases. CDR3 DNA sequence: TGTGCCAGCAATGTTGACAGCAGGCAGTACTTC. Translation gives CASNVDSRQYF.

In DNA, the CDR3 is TGTGCCAGCAGTTACTTCCCGGGACTAGCGGGGAACGAGCAGTACTTC. Its translation is CASSYFPGLAGNEQYF. V is TRBV6-2 or TRBV6-3 and J is TRBJ2-7; the match to TRBD2 covers 13 bases. The V and J ends lost 1 base and 5 bases, in that order; junction bases with no gene match: 5. Germline V gives CDR1 MNHEY, CDR2 SVGEGT. This CDR3 region has 16 residues.

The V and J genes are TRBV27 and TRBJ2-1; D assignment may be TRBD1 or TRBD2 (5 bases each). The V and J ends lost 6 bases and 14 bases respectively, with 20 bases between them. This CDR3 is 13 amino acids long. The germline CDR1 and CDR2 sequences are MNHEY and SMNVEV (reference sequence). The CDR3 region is CASSSLVGGLEFF. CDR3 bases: TGTGCCAGCAGCAGCCTTGTTGGGGGATTAGAGTTCTTC.

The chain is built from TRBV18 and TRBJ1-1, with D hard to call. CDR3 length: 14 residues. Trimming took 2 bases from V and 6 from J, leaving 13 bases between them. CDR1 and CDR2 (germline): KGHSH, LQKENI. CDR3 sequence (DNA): TGTGCCAGCTCACCAAGGGTGGAGCAATCTGAAGCTTTCTTT. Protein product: CASSPRVEQSEAFF.

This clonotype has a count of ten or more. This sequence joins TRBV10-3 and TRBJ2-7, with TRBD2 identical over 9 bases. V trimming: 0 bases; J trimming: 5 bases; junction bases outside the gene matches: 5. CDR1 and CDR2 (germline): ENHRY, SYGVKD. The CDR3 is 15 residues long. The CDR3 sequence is CAISESSGSIDEQYF. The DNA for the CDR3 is TGTGCCATCAGTGAGTCTAGCGGGAGTATCGACGAGCAGTACTTC.

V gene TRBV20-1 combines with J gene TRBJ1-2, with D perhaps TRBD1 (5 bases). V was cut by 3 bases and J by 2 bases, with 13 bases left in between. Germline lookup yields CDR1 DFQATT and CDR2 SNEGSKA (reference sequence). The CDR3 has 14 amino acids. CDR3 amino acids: CSARVVGDNYGYTF. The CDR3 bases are TGCAGTGCTAGGGTGGTTGGGGACAACTATGGCTACACCTTC.

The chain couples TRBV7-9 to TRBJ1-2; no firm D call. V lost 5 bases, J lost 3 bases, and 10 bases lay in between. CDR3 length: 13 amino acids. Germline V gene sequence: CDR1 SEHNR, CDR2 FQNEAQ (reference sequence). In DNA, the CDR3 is TGTGCCAGCAGCCACGACAAGGACTATGGCTACACCTTC. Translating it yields CASSHDKDYGYTF.

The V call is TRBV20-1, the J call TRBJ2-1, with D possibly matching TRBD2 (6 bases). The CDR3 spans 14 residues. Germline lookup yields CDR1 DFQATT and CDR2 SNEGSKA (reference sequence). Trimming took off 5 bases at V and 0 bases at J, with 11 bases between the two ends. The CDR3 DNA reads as TGCAGTGCTGCTAGCGCCATCTCCTACAATGAGCAGTTCTTC. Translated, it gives CSAASAISYNEQFF.

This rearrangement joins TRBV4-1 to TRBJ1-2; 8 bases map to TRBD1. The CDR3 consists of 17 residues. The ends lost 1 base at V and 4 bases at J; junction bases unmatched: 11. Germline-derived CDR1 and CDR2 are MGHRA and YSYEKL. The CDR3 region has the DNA TGCGCCAGCAGCCAAGTAGGGGGAACAGGGGGAAGCTATGGCTACACCTTC. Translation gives CASSQVGGTGGSYGYTF.

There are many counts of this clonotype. CDR3 residues: CASSRGSSYEQYF. The CDR3 coding sequence is TGCGCCAGCAGCCGGGGGTCCTCCTACGAGCAGTACTTC. The genes are TRBV5-1 and TRBJ2-7; D perhaps matches TRBD2 (6 bases). Germline assignment: CDR1 SGHRS and CDR2 YFSETQ. V lost 4 bases, J lost 0 bases, and 8 bases lay in between. The CDR3 is 13 amino acids. Together with reference TRBV5-1 and TRBJ2-7, the CDR3 gives the full variable domain: KAGVTQTPRYLIKTRGQQVTLSCSPISGHRSVSWYQQTPGQGLQFLFEYFSETQRNKGNFPGRFSGRQFSNSRSEMNVSTLELGDSALYLCASSRGSSYEQYFGPGTRLTVT.

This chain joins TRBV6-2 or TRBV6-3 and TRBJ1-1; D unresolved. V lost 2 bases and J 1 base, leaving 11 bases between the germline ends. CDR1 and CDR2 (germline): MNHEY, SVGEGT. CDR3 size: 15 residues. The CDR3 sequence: CASSYPTAKNTEAFF. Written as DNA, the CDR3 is TGTGCCAGCAGTTACCCGACTGCCAAGAACACTGAAGCTTTCTTT.